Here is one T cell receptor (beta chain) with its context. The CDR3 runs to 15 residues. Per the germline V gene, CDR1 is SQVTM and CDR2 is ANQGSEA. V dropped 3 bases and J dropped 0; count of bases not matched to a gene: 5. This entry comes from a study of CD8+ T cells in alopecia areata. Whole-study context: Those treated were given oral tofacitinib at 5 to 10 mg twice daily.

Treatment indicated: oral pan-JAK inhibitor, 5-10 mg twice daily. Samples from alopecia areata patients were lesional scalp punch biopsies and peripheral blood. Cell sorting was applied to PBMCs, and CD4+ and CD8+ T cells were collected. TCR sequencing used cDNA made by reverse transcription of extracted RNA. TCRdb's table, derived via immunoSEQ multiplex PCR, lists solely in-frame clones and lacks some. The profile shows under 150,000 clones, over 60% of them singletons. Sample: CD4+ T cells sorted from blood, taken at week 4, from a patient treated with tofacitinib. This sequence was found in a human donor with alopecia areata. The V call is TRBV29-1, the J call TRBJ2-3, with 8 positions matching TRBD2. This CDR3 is CSVEVLAGSTDTQYF. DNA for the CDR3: TGCAGCGTTGAGGTATTAGCGGGGAGCACAGATACGCAGTATTTT.